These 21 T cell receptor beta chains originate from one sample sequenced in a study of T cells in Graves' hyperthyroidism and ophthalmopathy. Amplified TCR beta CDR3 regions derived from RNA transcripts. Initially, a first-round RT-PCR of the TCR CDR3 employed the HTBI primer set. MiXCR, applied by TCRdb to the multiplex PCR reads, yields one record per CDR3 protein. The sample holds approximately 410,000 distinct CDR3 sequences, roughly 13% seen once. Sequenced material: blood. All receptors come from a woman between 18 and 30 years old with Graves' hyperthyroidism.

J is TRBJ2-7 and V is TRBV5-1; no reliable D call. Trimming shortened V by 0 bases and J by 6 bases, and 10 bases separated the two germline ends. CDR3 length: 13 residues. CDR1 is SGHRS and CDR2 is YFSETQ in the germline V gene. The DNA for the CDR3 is TGCGCCAGCAGCTTGGTTCCTAGTTCCGAGCAGTACTTC. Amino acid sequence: CASSLVPSSEQYF.

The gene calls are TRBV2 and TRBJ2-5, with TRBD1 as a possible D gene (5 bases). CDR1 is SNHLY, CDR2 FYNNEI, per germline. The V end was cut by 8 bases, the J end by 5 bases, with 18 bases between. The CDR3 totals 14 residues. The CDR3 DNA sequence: TGTGCCAGCGGACACAGATCGGGCCGGGAGACCCAGTACTTC. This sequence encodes CASGHRSGRETQYF.

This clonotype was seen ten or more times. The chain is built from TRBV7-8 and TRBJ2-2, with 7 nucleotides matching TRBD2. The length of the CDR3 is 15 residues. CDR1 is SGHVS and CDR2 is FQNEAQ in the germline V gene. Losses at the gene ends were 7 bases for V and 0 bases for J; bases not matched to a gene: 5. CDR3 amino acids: CASILAPTNTGELFF. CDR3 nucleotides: TGTGCCAGCATACTAGCGCCGACGAACACCGGGGAGCTGTTTTTT.

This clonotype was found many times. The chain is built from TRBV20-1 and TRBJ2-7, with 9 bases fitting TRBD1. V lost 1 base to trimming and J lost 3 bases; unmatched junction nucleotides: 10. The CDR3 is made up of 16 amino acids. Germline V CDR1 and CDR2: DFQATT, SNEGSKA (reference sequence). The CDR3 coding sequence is TGCAGTGCTAGAGGTTTACCTCCGGGACAGGGCTACGAGCAGTACTTC. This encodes CSARGLPPGQGYEQYF.

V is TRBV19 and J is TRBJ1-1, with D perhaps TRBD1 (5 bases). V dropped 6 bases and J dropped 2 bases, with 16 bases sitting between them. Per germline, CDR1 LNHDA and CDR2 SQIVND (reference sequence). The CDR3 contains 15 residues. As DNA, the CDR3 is TGTGCCAGTAGAGTCACAAGGGGTGTTAACACTGAAGCTTTCTTT. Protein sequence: CASRVTRGVNTEAFF.

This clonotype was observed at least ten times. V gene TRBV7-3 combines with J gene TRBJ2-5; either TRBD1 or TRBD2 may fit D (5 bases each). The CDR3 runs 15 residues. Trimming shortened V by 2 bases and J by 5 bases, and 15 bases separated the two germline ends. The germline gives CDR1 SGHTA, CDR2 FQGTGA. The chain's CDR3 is CASSLGQGVGETQYF. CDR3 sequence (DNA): TGTGCCAGCAGCTTAGGGCAGGGAGTCGGGGAGACCCAGTACTTC.

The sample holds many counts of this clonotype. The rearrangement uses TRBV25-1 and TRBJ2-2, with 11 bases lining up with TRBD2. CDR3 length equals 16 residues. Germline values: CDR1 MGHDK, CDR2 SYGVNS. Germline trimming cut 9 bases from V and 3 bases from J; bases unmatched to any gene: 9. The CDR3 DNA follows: TGTGCCAGTGCGGGGGGGACTAGCGGTTACACCGGGGAGCTGTTTTTT. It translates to CASAGGTSGYTGELFF.

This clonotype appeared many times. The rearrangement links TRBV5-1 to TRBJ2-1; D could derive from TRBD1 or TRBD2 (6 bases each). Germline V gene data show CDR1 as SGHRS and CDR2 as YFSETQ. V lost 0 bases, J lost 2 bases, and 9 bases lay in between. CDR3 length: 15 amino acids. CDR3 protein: CASSLDGGPYNEQFF. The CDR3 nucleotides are TGCGCCAGCAGCTTGGATGGGGGGCCCTACAATGAGCAGTTCTTC.

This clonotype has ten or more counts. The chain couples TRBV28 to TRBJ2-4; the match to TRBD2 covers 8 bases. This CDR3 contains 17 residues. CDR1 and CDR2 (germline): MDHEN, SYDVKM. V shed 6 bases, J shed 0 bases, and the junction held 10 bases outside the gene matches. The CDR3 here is CASSTPREGRAKNIQYF. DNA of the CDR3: TGTGCCAGCAGCACTCCCCGGGAGGGTCGAGCCAAAAACATTCAGTACTTC.

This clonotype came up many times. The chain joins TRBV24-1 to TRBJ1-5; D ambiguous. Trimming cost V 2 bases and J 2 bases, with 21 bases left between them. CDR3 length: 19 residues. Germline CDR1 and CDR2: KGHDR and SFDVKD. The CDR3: CATSDSRVVGQYGNQPQHF. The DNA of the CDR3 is TGTGCCACCAGTGATTCCCGGGTTGTGGGTCAGTACGGCAATCAGCCCCAGCATTTT.

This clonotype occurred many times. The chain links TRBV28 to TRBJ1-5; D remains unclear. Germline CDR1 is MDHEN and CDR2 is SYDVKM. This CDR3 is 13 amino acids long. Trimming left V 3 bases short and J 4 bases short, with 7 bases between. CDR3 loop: CASSFPGNQPQHF. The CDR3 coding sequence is TGTGCCAGCAGTTTTCCGGGGAATCAGCCCCAGCATTTT. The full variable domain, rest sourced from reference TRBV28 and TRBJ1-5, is DVKVTQSSRYLVKRTGEKVFLECVQDMDHENMFWYRQDPGLGLRLIYFSYDVKMKEKGDIPEGYSVSREKKERFSLILESASTNQTSMYLCASSFPGNQPQHFGDGTRLSIL.

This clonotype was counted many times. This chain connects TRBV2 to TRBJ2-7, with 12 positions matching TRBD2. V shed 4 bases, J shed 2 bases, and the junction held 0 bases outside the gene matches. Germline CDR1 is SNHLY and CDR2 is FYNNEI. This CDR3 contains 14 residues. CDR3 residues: CASSGTSGAYEQYF. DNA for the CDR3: TGTGCCAGCAGTGGGACTAGCGGGGCCTACGAGCAGTACTTC. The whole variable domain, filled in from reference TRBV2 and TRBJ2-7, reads EPEVTQTPSHQVTQMGQEVILRCVPISNHLYFYWYRQILGQKVEFLVSFYNNEISEKSEIFDDQFSVERPDGSNFTLKIRSTKLEDSAMYFCASSGTSGAYEQYFGPGTRLTVT.

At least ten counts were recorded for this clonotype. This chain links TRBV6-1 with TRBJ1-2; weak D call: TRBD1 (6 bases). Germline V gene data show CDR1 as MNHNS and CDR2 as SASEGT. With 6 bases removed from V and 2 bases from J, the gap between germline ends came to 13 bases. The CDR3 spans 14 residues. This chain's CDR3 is CASRANRVNYGYTF. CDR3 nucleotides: TGTGCCAGCAGGGCCAACAGGGTGAACTATGGCTACACCTTC.

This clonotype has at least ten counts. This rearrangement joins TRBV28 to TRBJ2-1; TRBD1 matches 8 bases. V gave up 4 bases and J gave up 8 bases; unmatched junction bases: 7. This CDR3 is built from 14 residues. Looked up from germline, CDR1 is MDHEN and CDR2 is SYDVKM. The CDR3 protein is CASSSPDRGHEQFF. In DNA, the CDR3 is TGTGCCAGCAGTTCCCCCGACAGGGGCCATGAGCAGTTCTTC.

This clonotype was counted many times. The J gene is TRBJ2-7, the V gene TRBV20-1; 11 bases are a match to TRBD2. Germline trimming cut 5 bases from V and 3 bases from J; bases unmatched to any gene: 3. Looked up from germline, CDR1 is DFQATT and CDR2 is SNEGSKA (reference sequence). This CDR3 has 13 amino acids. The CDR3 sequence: CSASTSGIYEQYF. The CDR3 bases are TGCAGTGCTTCGACTAGCGGGATCTACGAGCAGTACTTC.

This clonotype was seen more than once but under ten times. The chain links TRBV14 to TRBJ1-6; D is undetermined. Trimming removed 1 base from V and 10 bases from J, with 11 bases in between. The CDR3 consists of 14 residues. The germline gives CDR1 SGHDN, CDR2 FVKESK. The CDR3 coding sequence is TGTGCCAGCAGCCAAGGGGCAGGACCCTCACCCCTCCACTTT. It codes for CASSQGAGPSPLHF.

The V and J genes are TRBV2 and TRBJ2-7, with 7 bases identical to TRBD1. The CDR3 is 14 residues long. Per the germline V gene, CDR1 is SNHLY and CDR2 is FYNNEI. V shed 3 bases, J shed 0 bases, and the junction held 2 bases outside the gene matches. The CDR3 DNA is TGTGCCAGCAGTGACCAGGGGGACTCCTACGAGCAGTACTTC. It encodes CASSDQGDSYEQYF.

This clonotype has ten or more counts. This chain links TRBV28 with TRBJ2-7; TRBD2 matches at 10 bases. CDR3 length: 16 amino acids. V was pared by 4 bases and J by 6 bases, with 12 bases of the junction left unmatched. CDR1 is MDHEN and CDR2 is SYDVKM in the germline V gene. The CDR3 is CASSSPRSGRAREQYF. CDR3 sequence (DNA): TGTGCCAGCAGTTCACCGAGGAGCGGGAGGGCCCGCGAGCAGTACTTC.

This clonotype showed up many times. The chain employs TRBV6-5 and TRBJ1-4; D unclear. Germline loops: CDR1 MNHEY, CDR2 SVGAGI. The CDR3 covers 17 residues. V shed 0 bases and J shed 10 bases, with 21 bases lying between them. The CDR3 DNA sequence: TGTGCCAGCAGTTACTCGAAGCAAACAGCATTCTTGGGAAAACTGTTTTTT. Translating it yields CASSYSKQTAFLGKLFF.

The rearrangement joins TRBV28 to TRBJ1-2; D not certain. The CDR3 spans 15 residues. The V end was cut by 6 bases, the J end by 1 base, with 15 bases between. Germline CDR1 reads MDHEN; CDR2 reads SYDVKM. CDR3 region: CASSLPGPNNYGYTF. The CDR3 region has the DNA TGTGCCAGCAGCCTCCCGGGCCCCAATAACTATGGCTACACCTTC.

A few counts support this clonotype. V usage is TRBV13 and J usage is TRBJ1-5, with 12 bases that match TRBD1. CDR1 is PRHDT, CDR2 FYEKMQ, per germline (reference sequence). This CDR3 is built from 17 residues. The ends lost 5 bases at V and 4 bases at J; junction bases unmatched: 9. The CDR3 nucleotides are TGTGCCAGCAGCAGAGGGGGACAGGGGGCAGCAAATCAGCCCCAGCATTTT. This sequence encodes CASSRGGQGAANQPQHF.